This TCR beta chain originates from a study of sequential checkpoint blockade in melanoma. The CDR3 has 18 amino acids. Germline loops: CDR1 GTSNPN, CDR2 SVGIG (reference sequence). V lost 3 bases, J lost 9 bases, and 20 bases stayed unmatched. Treatment described: randomized to nivolumab then ipilimumab (arm A) or the reverse (arm B). Live CD3+CD8+ CD19− CD56− cells were sorted from PBMCs. Produced via immunoSEQ multiplex PCR; TCRdb's table is partial and in-frame only. Of around 34,000 clones in the sample, roughly 85% were seen once. The V and J genes are TRBV30 and TRBJ2-1; TRBD2 agrees at 10 bases. The sample here was CD8+ T cells sorted from blood (inferred from file names), taken from a patient given nivolumab and ipilimumab in sequence. The clonotype comes from a human donor with melanoma. This chain's CDR3 is CAWSRPGWGLAGVSEQFF. The DNA for the CDR3 is TGTGCCTGGAGCCGGCCAGGGTGGGGGCTAGCGGGGGTTAGTGAGCAGTTCTTC.